This TCR beta chain was identified during a study of T cell repertoires in cytomegalovirus infection. About the study: Public TCR beta signatures marked donors with CMV infection and the matching HLA.

TCRdb reprocessed the reads via MiXCR and lists one record per CDR3 protein. The sample gives some 300,000 distinct CDR3 sequences, about a sixth of which show up once; around 12% is in the top ten. Findings and caveats of the study: HLA-C-restricted, CMV-specific TCR beta clonotypes were dominant ex vivo. Using cumulative public TCR beta family frequency, the authors identified those who carried CMV together with the relevant HLA.

The V segment lost 1 base and the J segment 8 bases; nucleotides outside the gene matches: 13. Germline CDR1 is SEHNR and CDR2 is FQNEAQ (reference sequence). The CDR3 sequence is 16 residues long. Worth noting for this clonotype: The target antigen is unknown.

Sequenced material: PBMCs. The receptor's source is a human donor in good health (CMV status not recorded). Some clones in this sample may be carry-over from other donors' samples. J is TRBJ1-2 and V is TRBV7-9; 7 bases map to TRBD1. The CDR3 DNA reads as TGTGCCAGCAGCTTAGTCCGAGGGGGAGGACAGGAAGGCTACACCTTC. It translates to CASSLVRGGGQEGYTF.